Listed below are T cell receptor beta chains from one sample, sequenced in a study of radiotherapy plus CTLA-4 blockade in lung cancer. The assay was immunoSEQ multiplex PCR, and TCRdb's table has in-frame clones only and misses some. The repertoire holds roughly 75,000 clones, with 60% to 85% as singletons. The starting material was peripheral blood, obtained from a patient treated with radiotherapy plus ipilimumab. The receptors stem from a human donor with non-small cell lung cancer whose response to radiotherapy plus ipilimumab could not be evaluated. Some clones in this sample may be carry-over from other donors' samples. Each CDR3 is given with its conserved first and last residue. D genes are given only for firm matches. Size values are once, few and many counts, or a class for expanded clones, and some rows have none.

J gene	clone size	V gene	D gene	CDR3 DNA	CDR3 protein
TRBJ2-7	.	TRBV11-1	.	TGTGCCAGCAGCTTAGATCGGGGGATTCCCTACGAGCAGTACTTC	CASSLDRGIPYEQYF
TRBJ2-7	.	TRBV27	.	TGTGCCAGCAGTTCCTTCTACGAGCAGTACTTC	CASSSFYEQYF
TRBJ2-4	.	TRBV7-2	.	TGTGCCAGCAGCTTCCTTAGCGGTGGGTCCAAAAACATTCAGTACTTC	CASSFLSGGSKNIQYF
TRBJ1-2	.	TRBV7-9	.	TGTGCCAGCAGCTTAGGCGGCGCGGCCCCAGGCTACACCTTC	CASSLGGAAPGYTF
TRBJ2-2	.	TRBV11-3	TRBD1	TGTGCCAGCAGCTTAGGGACAGGGTATACCGGGGAGCTGTTTTTT	CASSLGTGYTGELFF
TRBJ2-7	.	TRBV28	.	TGTGCCAGCAGTTTAAATTTGGCCGAGCAGTACTTC	CASSLNLAEQYF
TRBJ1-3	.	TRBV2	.	TGTGCCAGCAGTGAAACTCGGGGCTCTGGAAACACCATATATTTT	CASSETRGSGNTIYF
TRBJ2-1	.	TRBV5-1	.	TGCGCCAGCAGCTTGGAGGGGGTGAGGTCCTACAATGAGCAGTTCTTC	CASSLEGVRSYNEQFF
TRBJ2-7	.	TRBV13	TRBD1	TGTGCCAGCAGCTCCAACCCCGGGACAGGGGAATACGAGCAGTACTTC	CASSSNPGTGEYEQYF
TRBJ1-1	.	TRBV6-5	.	TGTGCCAGCAGTGAAGGCTTTGACAGTGAAGCTTTCTTT	CASSEGFDSEAFF
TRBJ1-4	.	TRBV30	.	TGTGCCTGCCTACCTATCGCACCAACTAATGAAAAACTGTTTTTT	CACLPIAPTNEKLFF
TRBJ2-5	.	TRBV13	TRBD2	TGTGCCAGCAGCCCCTGGACTAGCGGGGGCCTACAAGGGGGAACCCAGTACTTC	CASSPWTSGGLQGGTQYF
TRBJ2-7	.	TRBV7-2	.	TGTGCCAGCAGCTTAGCCAGGGCATGGGACGAGCAGTACTTC	CASSLARAWDEQYF
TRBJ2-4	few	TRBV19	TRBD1	TGTGCCAGTAGCCTAGGGGGCTATCAAAACATTCAGTACTTC	CASSLGGYQNIQYF
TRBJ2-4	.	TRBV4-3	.	TGCGCCAGCAGCCAAGGGGGAGAAAACATTCAGTACTTC	CASSQGGENIQYF
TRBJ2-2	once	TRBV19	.	TGTGCCAGTAGGGCTAGCGACCTCACCGGGGAGCTGTTTTTT	CASRASDLTGELFF
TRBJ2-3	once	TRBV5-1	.	TGCGCCAGCAGCGCACCACAGGGTGTCACAGATACGCAGTATTTT	CASSAPQGVTDTQYF
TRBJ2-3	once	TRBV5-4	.	TGTGCCAGCAGCTTTGGGGGGGCGGCATCAGATACGCAGTATTTT	CASSFGGAASDTQYF
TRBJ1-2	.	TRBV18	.	TGTGCCAGCTCACCACGCCAGGGAGGAGGCTATGGCTACACCTTC	CASSPRQGGGYGYTF
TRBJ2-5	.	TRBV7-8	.	TGTGCCAGCAGCTCAATTCGTCCCCTGCTGGGGCCGTCCAAAGAGACCCAGTACTTC	CASSSIRPLLGPSKETQYF
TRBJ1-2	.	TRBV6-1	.	TGTGCCAGCAGGGCGCAACAGGGTGGCTACACCTTC	CASRAQQGGYTF
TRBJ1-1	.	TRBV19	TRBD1	TGTGCCAGTAGTTTTCAGACAGGGGCGACTGAAGCTTTCTTT	CASSFQTGATEAFF
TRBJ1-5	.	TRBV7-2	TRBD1	TGTGCCAGCAGCTTATTAGTCTTGACAGGGGGAAATCAGCCCCAGCATTTT	CASSLLVLTGGNQPQHF
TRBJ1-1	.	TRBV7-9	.	TGTGCCAGCAGCCCCCAGGGGAACACTGAAGCTTTCTTT	CASSPQGNTEAFF
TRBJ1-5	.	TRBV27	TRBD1	TGTGCCAGCAGTGCCAGTTCGTACAGGGGGCGGCGACAGCCCCAGCATTTT	CASSASSYRGRRQPQHF
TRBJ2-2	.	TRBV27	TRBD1	TGTGCCAGCAGACTCAGGGGGCCCTACACCGGGGAGCTGTTTTTT	CASRLRGPYTGELFF
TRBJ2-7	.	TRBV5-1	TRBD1	TGCGCCAGCAGCACGCTGACAGGGAATGCCTACGAGCAGTACTTC	CASSTLTGNAYEQYF
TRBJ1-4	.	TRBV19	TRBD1	TGTGCCAGTAGTTTTCGGACAGGGGGAACAACTAATGAAAAACTGTTTTTT	CASSFRTGGTTNEKLFF
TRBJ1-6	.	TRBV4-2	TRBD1	TGTGCCAGCAGCCAAACGACAGGGACAAATTCACCCCTCCACTTT	CASSQTTGTNSPLHF
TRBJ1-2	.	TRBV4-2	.	TGTGCCTCGGGGGACCCAACTCGAGATGGCTACACCTTC	CASGDPTRDGYTF
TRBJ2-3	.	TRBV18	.	TGTGCCAGCTCACCACCTAGGGGCAGTTCAGATACGCAGTATTTT	CASSPPRGSSDTQYF
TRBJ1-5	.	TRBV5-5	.	TGTGCCAGCAGCCCGTACAGGGATGACAATCAGCCCCAGCATTTT	CASSPYRDDNQPQHF
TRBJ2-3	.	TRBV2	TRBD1	TGTGCCAGCAGTGAAGGGACAGGGGGTTTCACAGATACGCAGTATTTT	CASSEGTGGFTDTQYF